The present TCR beta chain was sequenced within a study of blood T cell repertoires in COVID-19. Study as a whole: Samples taken during acute and convalescent COVID-19 were collected in the United States, Italy and Spain. Nucleic acid was either cDNA or gDNA, and it came from T cells, B-cell-depleted T cells, or PBMCs.

The CDR3 spans 15 residues. Trimming at V came to 0 bases and at J to 3 bases, leaving 2 bases not matched to a gene. In germline, CDR1 is SGDLS, CDR2 YYNGEE. Per the study methods: Reference gene primer amplification gave nucleated cell count estimates. Sequencing used immunoSEQ multiplex PCR; TCRdb keeps in-frame clones, though not all of them. That table supplies the V and J calls and clone size; D and trimming were determined from the DNA. The sample yields about 70,000 clones, over 60% seen once. The sequenced material came from peripheral blood. The J gene is TRBJ2-1, the V gene TRBV9, with 8 bases lining up with TRBD2. The TCR comes from an elderly woman with active or convalescent COVID-19. The CDR3 bases are TGTGCCAGCAGCGTAGGCGGGGGGATCTACAATGAGCAGTTCTTC. Its translation: CASSVGGGIYNEQFF.